These 5 T cell receptor beta chains originate from one sample sequenced in a study of T cells in Graves' hyperthyroidism and ophthalmopathy. Template material for amplifying TCR beta CDR3 regions consisted of RNA transcripts. When the TCR CDR3 underwent first-round RT-PCR, the HTBI primer set was used. TCRdb recomputed calls from the multiplex PCR reads with MiXCR, one row per CDR3 protein. Among a few hundred thousand distinct CDR3 sequences listed, 15% to 20% were seen once. The sample comprised blood. These receptors were taken from a man aged 35 to 55 with Graves' hyperthyroidism.

This clonotype has ten or more counts. Here the CDR3 reads CASSPLGGTYEQYF. CDR3 nucleotides: TGTGCCAGCAGTCCCCTCGGGGGAACCTACGAGCAGTACTTC. The genes are TRBV6-2 or TRBV6-3 and TRBJ2-7; D perhaps matches TRBD2 (6 bases). Germline CDR1 and CDR2: MNHEY and SVGEGT. With 5 bases removed from V and 2 bases from J, the gap between germline ends came to 13 bases. The CDR3 is made up of 14 amino acids.

In this sample, this clonotype turned up many times. The chain joins TRBV6-9 to TRBJ1-2; D is unclear. Germline V gene data show CDR1 as MNHGY and CDR2 as SVAAGI. The CDR3 length is 11 residues. Trimming shortened V by 6 bases and J by 7 bases, and 9 bases separated the two germline ends. CDR3 protein: CASRGAFGYTF. CDR3 nucleotide sequence: TGTGCCAGCAGGGGCGCGTTTGGCTACACCTTC.

V usage is TRBV20-1 and J usage is TRBJ2-7, with 9 positions matching TRBD1. The CDR3 has 14 residues. Germline V gene data show CDR1 as DFQATT and CDR2 as SNEGSKA (reference sequence). Unmatched junction bases numbered 4, after V lost 2 bases and J lost 2 bases. The CDR3 here is CSARSGQGTYEQYF. CDR3 DNA sequence: TGCAGTGCTAGATCGGGACAGGGAACCTACGAGCAGTACTTC.

This clonotype appeared many times. CDR3 protein: CATSRGQNEKLFF. The CDR3 DNA is TGTGCCACCAGCCGCGGACAGAATGAAAAACTGTTTTTT. The V gene is TRBV15, the J gene TRBJ1-4; D might be TRBD1 (6 bases). In germline, CDR1 is LNHNV, CDR2 YYDKDF (reference sequence). V was trimmed by 5 bases and J by 5 bases, leaving 9 bases between them. The CDR3 is 13 amino acids. Full variable domain (rest looked up from reference TRBV15 and TRBJ1-4): DAMVIQNPRYQVTQFGKPVTLSCSQTLNHNVMYWYQQKSSQAPKLLFHYYDKDFNNEADTPDNFQSRRPNTSFCFLDIRSPGLGDTAMYLCATSRGQNEKLFFGSGTQLSVL.

This clonotype has a count of ten or more. CDR3 DNA: TGCAGTGCTCCGGGACAGGGAGTCGACGAGCAGTACTTC. This gives the protein CSAPGQGVDEQYF. This sequence joins TRBV20-1 and TRBJ2-7, with 9 bases matching TRBD1. With V trimmed by 5 bases and J by 5 bases, 7 bases remained unmatched. This CDR3 has 13 residues. Germline-derived CDR1 and CDR2 are DFQATT and SNEGSKA (reference sequence).